One sample yielded the 31 T cell receptor beta chains listed below, sequenced in a study of shared clonotypes between healthy human individuals. The data were produced by immunoSEQ multiplex PCR, yet TCRdb's version contains in-frame clones alone and is incomplete. The profile covers approximately 2.5 million clones, with more than 90% appearing a single time and over 0.12% taken by the ten largest. Sequencing used naive CD4+ T cells sorted from blood. As to subset: CD45RA+ positively selected. The receptors were gathered from a man between 18 and 29 years old in good health.

As to this clone: One end of the junction fails to match germline, which may point to a read error. Distinct nucleotide sequences in the sample also encode this CDR3. The gene calls are TRBV7-2 and TRBJ1-1; D uncertain. The CDR3 totals 15 residues. Looked up from germline, CDR1 is SGHTA and CDR2 is FQGNSA. DNA for the CDR3: TGTGCCAGCAGCCTAGCGGCACTGATGAACACTGAAGCTTTCTTT. This codes for CASSLAALMNTEAFF.

The CDR3 region has the DNA TGTGCCAGTAGTATTCAGAGGACAGAGCTTAACTATGGCTACACCTTC. This encodes CASSIQRTELNYGYTF. The rearrangement joins TRBV19 to TRBJ1-2; possible D gene TRBD1, 6 bases. This CDR3 is built from 16 residues. V dropped 3 bases and J dropped 1 base, with 15 bases sitting between them. Germline V lookup: CDR1 LNHDA, CDR2 SQIVND (reference sequence). Variable domain in full (rest from reference TRBV19 and TRBJ1-2): DGGITQSPKYLFRKEGQNVTLSCEQNLNHDAMYWYRQDPGQGLRLIYYSQIVNDFQKGDIAEGYSVSREKKESFPLTVTSAQKNPTAFYLCASSIQRTELNYGYTFGSGTRLTVV.

DNA for the CDR3: TGTGCCACGACGGTGGCAGGGAACACTGAAGCTTTCTTT. As protein: CATTVAGNTEAFF. The J gene is TRBJ1-1, the V gene TRBV6-5; D unclear. Trimming took 10 bases from V and 1 from J, leaving 13 bases between them. The CDR3 sequence is 13 residues long. Germline V gene data show CDR1 as MNHEY and CDR2 as SVGAGI.

This clone was seen just once. CDR3 nucleotide sequence: TGTGCCAGCAGTGAATGGGCTTCATTGAATCAGCCCCAGCATTTT. This codes for CASSEWASLNQPQHF. The rearrangement links TRBV6-1 to TRBJ1-5; unclear D gene. Germline CDR1 MNHNS, CDR2 SASEGT. V was trimmed by 2 bases and J by 4 bases, leaving 12 bases between them. The CDR3 totals 15 residues.

This clone was seen only a few times. The chain combines TRBV27 with TRBJ1-5, with D tentatively TRBD1 (5 bases). Between the trimmed V and J ends, which lost 4 bases and 4 bases, there was a span of 14 bases. CDR3 size: 15 residues. Looked up from germline, CDR1 is MNHEY and CDR2 is SMNVEV (reference sequence). The DNA of the CDR3 is TGTGCCAGCAGTTCGGGGGAAGGCTCGAATCAGCCCCAGCATTTT. This sequence encodes CASSSGEGSNQPQHF.

The chain carries TRBV5-1 and TRBJ2-5, with TRBD2 matching over 8 bases. V dropped 3 bases and J dropped 4; count of bases not matched to a gene: 8. The length of the CDR3 is 15 residues. Germline assignment: CDR1 SGHRS and CDR2 YFSETQ. DNA for the CDR3: TGCGCCAGCAGCTACATAGCGGGGAGGGGAGAGACCCAGTACTTC. Residues: CASSYIAGRGETQYF.

The chain combines TRBV28 with TRBJ2-1, with unresolved D. V dropped 7 bases and J dropped 2 bases, with 18 bases sitting between them. The V gene's germline CDR1 is MDHEN and CDR2 SYDVKM. This CDR3 has 16 residues. The CDR3 reads CASTGPNPLAYNEQFF. DNA for the CDR3: TGTGCCAGCACCGGTCCTAACCCTCTGGCCTACAATGAGCAGTTCTTC.

The V gene is TRBV18, the J gene TRBJ2-6; D may be TRBD2 (5 bases). V gave up 6 bases and J gave up 2 bases, with 11 bases separating them. The CDR3 spans 15 residues. CDR1 KGHSH and CDR2 LQKENI come from the germline V gene. CDR3 sequence: CASSSTGTGANVLTF. For the CDR3, the DNA is TGTGCCAGCTCTTCAACGGGGACTGGGGCCAACGTCCTGACTTTC.

This chain connects TRBV28 to TRBJ2-7, with TRBD2 matching 8 bases. This CDR3 spans 14 amino acids. Germline V gene sequence: CDR1 MDHEN, CDR2 SYDVKM. The J segment lost 7 bases and the V segment lost 1 base, leaving 6 bases of the junction unmatched. DNA of the CDR3: TGTGCCAGCAGTTTATCGAGCGGGAGCGAAGAGCAGTACTTC. Translation: CASSLSSGSEEQYF.

This chain uses TRBV7-9 with TRBJ2-5, with unresolved D. The length of the CDR3 is 14 residues. The V end lost 5 bases, the J end lost 2 bases, and 12 bases lay between the germline ends. The V gene's germline CDR1 is SEHNR and CDR2 FQNEAQ (reference sequence). CDR3 sequence reads: CASSPQAWQETQYF. CDR3 sequence (DNA): TGTGCCAGCAGCCCCCAGGCATGGCAAGAGACCCAGTACTTC.

This clone was seen a few times. The chain carries TRBV19 and TRBJ1-6, with unresolved D. Between the trimmed V and J ends, which lost 3 bases and 6 bases, there was a span of 9 bases. Germline V gene sequence: CDR1 LNHDA, CDR2 SQIVND (reference sequence). The CDR3 length is 14 residues. CDR3 protein: CASSIVQPNSPLHF. The CDR3 DNA reads as TGTGCCAGTAGTATTGTACAGCCTAATTCACCCCTCCACTTT.

The V and J genes are TRBV10-3 and TRBJ1-1; 10 nucleotides match TRBD1. This CDR3 has 14 amino acids. The V gene end was trimmed by 6 bases and the J gene end by 5 bases; junction bases not matched to a gene: 6. Germline CDR1 reads ENHRY; CDR2 reads SYGVKD. DNA of the CDR3: TGTGCCATCAGGTCCGGGACAGGGGAGACTGAAGCTTTCTTT. Translating it yields CAIRSGTGETEAFF.

The CDR3 spells CSAAGTWKQETQYF. CDR3 DNA: TGCAGCGCTGCGGGGACATGGAAGCAAGAGACCCAGTACTTC. V is TRBV29-1 and J is TRBJ2-5, with D tentatively TRBD1 or TRBD2 (6 bases each). The ends were cut back, 7 bases at V and 2 bases at J, with 17 bases in the middle. The CDR3 covers 14 residues. Germline CDR1 reads SQVTM; CDR2 reads ANQGSEA.

The chain joins TRBV7-2 to TRBJ2-7; 7 positions match TRBD1. This CDR3 spans 15 amino acids. Germline assignment: CDR1 SGHTA and CDR2 FQGNSA. J lost 1 base, V lost 5 bases, and 8 bases had no gene match. CDR3 sequence: CASSLQGSASYEQYF. In DNA, the CDR3 is TGTGCCAGCAGCCTACAGGGGAGCGCGTCCTACGAGCAGTACTTC.

This clone appeared a single time. The chain links TRBV6-6 to TRBJ2-5; D assignment may be TRBD1 or TRBD2 (6 bases each). V shed 7 bases and J shed 2 bases, with 17 bases lying between them. CDR3 length equals 15 residues. CDR1 and CDR2 (germline): MNHNY, SVGAGI (reference sequence). The CDR3 reads CASNFGRGQQETQYF. The CDR3 coding sequence is TGTGCCAGCAATTTCGGTCGGGGGCAGCAAGAGACCCAGTACTTC.

Worth noting for this clone: The sample holds other DNA sequences that translate to the same CDR3. This chain connects TRBV20-1 to TRBJ2-5; no firm D call. The CDR3 contains 11 residues. Trimming pared 3 bases from V and 4 bases from J, leaving 6 bases between. CDR1 and CDR2 from the germline V gene are DFQATT and SNEGSKA (reference sequence). The CDR3 DNA reads as TGCAGTGCTAGCGTAGGAGAGACCCAGTACTTC. Amino acid sequence: CSASVGETQYF.

This chain joins TRBV18 and TRBJ2-5; TRBD1 might be the D (5 bases). The CDR3 has 13 amino acids. V lost 5 bases and J 4 bases, leaving 11 bases between the germline ends. Germline-derived CDR1 and CDR2 are KGHSH and LQKENI. CDR3 region: CASSFSGSETQYF. CDR3 bases: TGTGCCAGCTCATTCTCAGGGTCAGAGACCCAGTACTTC.

The J gene is TRBJ2-1, the V gene TRBV18; possibly TRBD2 for D (6 bases). Deletions cut 2 bases from V and 4 bases from J, with 12 bases between. This CDR3 comprises 15 residues. The germline V gene encodes CDR1 KGHSH and CDR2 LQKENI. The CDR3: CASSPSGTVYNEQFF. The CDR3 DNA reads as TGTGCCAGCTCACCATCGGGGACTGTTTACAATGAGCAGTTCTTC.

This clone was seen a few times. The chain links TRBV2 to TRBJ1-5; D unclear. Deletions cut 2 bases from V and 7 bases from J, with 12 bases between. Per germline, CDR1 SNHLY and CDR2 FYNNEI. This CDR3 comprises 14 residues. CDR3 nucleotide sequence: TGTGCCAGCAGTGAATCCGGGGTCGGCCAGCCCCAGCATTTT. Translating it yields CASSESGVGQPQHF.

The chain carries TRBV30 and TRBJ1-2, with D possibly TRBD1 on 6 matching bases. CDR1 and CDR2 from the germline V gene are GTSNPN and SVGIG (reference sequence). This CDR3 comprises 15 residues. V was clipped by 3 bases and J by 6 bases, with 20 bases between them. This chain's CDR3 is CAWSLQGLGGDGYTF. The CDR3 DNA sequence: TGTGCCTGGAGCCTACAGGGTTTGGGGGGGGATGGCTACACCTTC.

Remarks on this clone: Other nucleotide sequences in the sample specify the same CDR3. This chain connects TRBV4-3 to TRBJ2-3; TRBD1 aligns across 7 bases. The CDR3 is 15 residues long. Losses at the gene ends were 2 bases for V and 1 base for J; bases not matched to a gene: 3. Germline CDR1 LGHNA, CDR2 YSLEER. The CDR3 DNA sequence: TGCGCCAGCAGCCAATCAGGACAGGGCACAGATACGCAGTATTTT. Protein sequence: CASSQSGQGTDTQYF.

The rearrangement links TRBV7-9 to TRBJ1-1; the D is unclear. V was clipped by 0 bases and J by 0 bases, with 8 bases between them. Germline V lookup: CDR1 SEHNR, CDR2 FQNEAQ (reference sequence). This CDR3 has 15 residues. CDR3 nucleotide sequence: TGTGCCAGCAGCTTAGCGGAAGGGTTGAACACTGAAGCTTTCTTT. Amino acid sequence: CASSLAEGLNTEAFF.

The chain joins TRBV19 to TRBJ1-5; D uncertain. Germline CDR1 LNHDA, CDR2 SQIVND (reference sequence). This CDR3 is built from 13 residues. V lost 4 bases and J 3 bases, leaving 7 bases between the germline ends. CDR3 nucleotides: TGTGCCAGTAGTAAGGTGCCCAATCAGCCCCAGCATTTT. Translating it yields CASSKVPNQPQHF.

Only a few counts were recorded for this clone. This chain connects TRBV27 to TRBJ1-4, with TRBD1 as a possible D gene (6 bases). Trimming took 3 bases from V and 10 from J, leaving 15 bases between them. Per germline, CDR1 MNHEY and CDR2 SMNVEV (reference sequence). The length of the CDR3 is 14 residues. Here the CDR3 reads CASSLTGSWGKLFF. The DNA of the CDR3 is TGTGCCAGCAGTTTGACAGGCTCCTGGGGAAAACTGTTTTTT. The whole variable domain, remainder taken from reference TRBV27 and TRBJ1-4, is EAQVTQNPRYLITVTGKKLTVTCSQNMNHEYMSWYRQDPGLGLRQIYYSMNVEVTDKGDVPEGYKVSRKEKRNFPLILESPSPNQTSLYFCASSLTGSWGKLFFGSGTQLSVL.

The CDR3 region has the DNA TGTGCCAGCAGCGTTGAGTTAGGTCGTGGCTACACCTTC. Translating it yields CASSVELGRGYTF. J is TRBJ1-2 and V is TRBV9; D is uncertain. This CDR3 region has 13 residues. Germline CDR1 is SGDLS and CDR2 is YYNGEE. Trimming left V 2 bases short and J 7 bases short, with 12 bases between.

The chain uses TRBV19 and TRBJ2-7; 8 nucleotides align to TRBD2. This CDR3 spans 14 amino acids. The V and J ends lost 5 bases and 6 bases, in that order; junction bases with no gene match: 9. Germline-derived CDR1 and CDR2 are LNHDA and SQIVND (reference sequence). The CDR3 nucleotides read TGTGCCAGTAGTTCCTCCGGGACTAGTATCGAGCAGTACTTC. Its translation is CASSSSGTSIEQYF.

This clone was counted a single time. The genes are TRBV4-1 and TRBJ1-3, with D unresolved. Germline-derived CDR1 and CDR2 are MGHRA and YSYEKL. Trimming removed 4 bases at V and 0 bases at J, with 10 bases between. This CDR3 has 15 residues. CDR3 sequence: CASSRTDYSGNTIYF. CDR3 bases: TGCGCCAGCAGCCGCACAGATTACTCTGGAAACACCATATATTTT.

This chain uses TRBV28 with TRBJ1-2, with D perhaps matching TRBD1 (6 bases). Germline V gene sequence: CDR1 MDHEN, CDR2 SYDVKM. CDR3 size: 12 residues. Trimming removed 0 bases at V and 7 bases at J, with 6 bases between. Here the CDR3 reads CASSLWDSGYTF. The CDR3 DNA follows: TGTGCCAGCAGTTTATGGGACAGTGGCTACACCTTC.

The V gene is TRBV6-5, the J gene TRBJ1-1, with TRBD1 matching 7 bases. Germline trimming cut 2 bases from V and 0 bases from J; bases unmatched to any gene: 3. The CDR3 runs 15 residues. Germline CDR1 and CDR2: MNHEY and SVGAGI. For the CDR3, the DNA is TGTGCCAGCAGTTACCTGGACAGGTTGAACACTGAAGCTTTCTTT. Translating it yields CASSYLDRLNTEAFF.

The chain links TRBV6-1 to TRBJ2-7, with 8 bases fitting TRBD2. Germline values: CDR1 MNHNS, CDR2 SASEGT. Trimming cost V 6 bases and J 1 base; bases outside gene matches: 8. The length of the CDR3 is 15 residues. The CDR3 reads CASRDFSGASYEQYF. The CDR3 nucleotides are TGTGCCAGCAGGGACTTTAGCGGGGCATCCTACGAGCAGTACTTC.

The CDR3 reads CASSLDPASYNEQFF. Written as DNA, the CDR3 is TGTGCCAGCAGCTTAGACCCCGCTAGCTACAATGAGCAGTTCTTC. The rearrangement joins TRBV7-2 to TRBJ2-1; D is unresolved. V was trimmed by 1 base and J by 3 bases, leaving 10 bases between them. The CDR3 runs 15 residues. From germline, CDR1 is SGHTA and CDR2 FQGNSA.